The clone carrying this T cell receptor beta chain has just a few counts. Its antigen is as yet unknown. Expressed TCRB transcripts got sequenced, as all isolated RNA was reverse transcribed. The table came from immunoSEQ multiplex PCR; TCRdb's copy has only in-frame clones and leaves some out. The table lists approximately 170,000 clones, around 8% of them singletons. These data are taken from a study of beta chain features in type 1 diabetes. The CDR3 covers 17 residues. J gave up 0 bases and V 4 bases, and 8 bases lay outside the gene matches. The germline CDR1 and CDR2 sequences are LGHNA and YSLEER. General study points: In all four CD4+ subsets, TCRB CDR3 length was significantly, moderately reduced in type 1 diabetes.

This sequence was found in a middle-aged woman with type 1 diabetes. The sequencing sample was made of central memory CD4+ T cells from blood. The chain couples TRBV4-3 to TRBJ2-3, with 9 bases aligning to TRBD1. CDR3 nucleotide sequence: TGCGCCAGCAGCCGCCAGACAGGGGGTGCTAGCACAGATACGCAGTATTTT. This translates into CASSRQTGGASTDTQYF.